One sample yielded the 6 T cell receptor beta chains listed below, sequenced in a study of shared clonotypes between healthy human individuals. Sequencing used immunoSEQ multiplex PCR; TCRdb keeps in-frame clones, though not all of them. The table includes 2 million to 2.5 million clones, less than 95% detected once. Material for sequencing was naive CD4+ T cells from PBMCs. The subset denotes: CD45RA+ positively selected. Receptors originate from a young man in good health. Some clones in this sample may be carry-over from other donors' samples.

This clone occurred a few times. DNA of the CDR3: TGCAGCGTTACCTATGGCTACACCTTC. This codes for CSVTYGYTF. The genes are TRBV29-1 and TRBJ1-2; D gene ambiguous. V shed 5 bases and J shed 4 bases, with 2 bases lying between them. The germline V gene encodes CDR1 SQVTM and CDR2 ANQGSEA. The length of the CDR3 is 9 residues.

Remarks on this clone: The sample holds other DNA sequences that translate to the same CDR3. The V gene is TRBV10-1, the J gene TRBJ1-4; D uncertain. Germline V gene data show CDR1 as WNHNN and CDR2 as SYGVQD (reference sequence). This CDR3 spans 15 amino acids. The germline V and J ends were trimmed by 0 bases and 0 bases, with 5 bases remaining between them. CDR3 nucleotide sequence: TGCGCCAGCAGTGAGTCGGGAGCAACTAATGAAAAACTGTTTTTT. It specifies CASSESGATNEKLFF.

CDR3 bases: TGTGCCTGGGTGGGACACGAGAATTCACCCCTCCACTTT. Translation: CAWVGHENSPLHF. The V call is TRBV30, the J call TRBJ1-6; D perhaps matches TRBD1 (6 bases). Germline CDR1 and CDR2: GTSNPN and SVGIG (reference sequence). The CDR3 length is 13 residues. V was shortened by 5 bases and J by 7 bases, with 12 bases between the two germline ends.

This chain uses TRBV5-4 with TRBJ1-1; 12 bases are a match to TRBD1. Germline lookup yields CDR1 SGHNT and CDR2 YYREEE (reference sequence). This CDR3 comprises 17 residues. V was pared by 4 bases and J by 1 base, with 8 bases of the junction left unmatched. The CDR3 DNA reads TGTGCCAGCAGCGGTGGGGACAGGGGGCTTGGGAACACTGAAGCTTTCTTT. This encodes CASSGGDRGLGNTEAFF. Together with reference TRBV5-4 and TRBJ1-1, the CDR3 gives the full variable domain: ETGVTQSPTHLIKTRGQQVTLRCSSQSGHNTVSWYQQALGQGPQFIFQYYREEENGRGNFPPRFSGLQFPNYSSELNVNALELDDSALYLCASSGGDRGLGNTEAFFGQGTRLTVV.

J is TRBJ2-5 and V is TRBV15; D might be TRBD2 (5 bases). The germline CDR1 and CDR2 sequences are LNHNV and YYDKDF (reference sequence). Trimming left V 4 bases short and J 4 bases short, with 19 bases between. The CDR3 is 16 amino acids. CDR3 DNA sequence: TGTGCCACCAGCACCCGCAAGCAGGCTGCGGGAGAGACCCAGTACTTC. The encoded protein is CATSTRKQAAGETQYF.

V and J are TRBV18 and TRBJ2-1; D tentatively reads TRBD1 or TRBD2 (5 bases each). Between the trimmed V and J ends, which lost 0 bases and 3 bases, there was a span of 9 bases. This CDR3 region has 15 residues. Germline V CDR1 and CDR2: KGHSH, LQKENI. The CDR3 region is CASSPPTGLYNEQFF. CDR3 sequence (DNA): TGTGCCAGCTCACCACCAACGGGGCTCTACAATGAGCAGTTCTTC.